Listed below are T cell receptor beta chains from one sample, sequenced in a study of blood T cell repertoires in COVID-19. The assay was immunoSEQ multiplex PCR, and TCRdb's table has in-frame clones only and misses some. The profile shows 140,000 or so clones, approximately 88% of them singletons. The sequenced material came from peripheral blood. The receptors were gathered from a woman between 50 and 59 years old with acute or convalescent COVID-19. CDR3s include the opening cysteine and the closing phenylalanine or tryptophan. The D gene is left open where the match is weak. Not all rows give a size; the values are once, few, many and, for expanded clones, a class.

D: NA; V: TRBV7-3; J: TRBJ2-1; size: NA; DNA: TGTGCCAGCAGCTTAGGACCAGGGAATTACAATGAGCAGTTCTTC; CDR3: CASSLGPGNYNEQFF
D: TRBD2; V: TRBV9; J: TRBJ2-7; size: NA; DNA: TGTGCCAGCAGCGAGGGACTAGCGGGAGCCTACGAGCAGTACTTC; CDR3: CASSEGLAGAYEQYF
D: TRBD1; V: TRBV6-4; J: TRBJ1-1; size: NA; DNA: TGTGCCAGCAGGAAAACAGGGGTGGTGAACACTGAAGCTTTCTTT; CDR3: CASRKTGVVNTEAFF
D: NA; V: TRBV3-1/TRBV3-2; J: TRBJ1-6; size: once; DNA: TGTGCCAGCAGCGAAGCGGTTGTTGACTTTCTCCACTTT; CDR3: CASSEAVVDFLHF
D: NA; V: TRBV29-1; J: TRBJ1-4; size: NA; DNA: TGCAGCGTTCTTTCTAATGAAAAACTGTTTTTT; CDR3: CSVLSNEKLFF
D: NA; V: TRBV12-3/TRBV12-4; J: TRBJ2-7; size: NA; DNA: TGTGCCAGCAGTTTTGCAACTTTTCAGCAGTACTTC; CDR3: CASSFATFQQYF
D: TRBD1; V: TRBV9; J: TRBJ1-2; size: few; DNA: TGTGCCAGCAGCGCAGGGGGAGACTATGGCTACACCTTC; CDR3: CASSAGGDYGYTF
D: NA; V: TRBV9; J: TRBJ2-1; size: NA; DNA: TGTGCCAGCAGCCATAGGGGGGGAGCGGGCCACAATGAGCAGTTCTTC; CDR3: CASSHRGGAGHNEQFF
D: TRBD1; V: TRBV7-6; J: TRBJ1-1; size: few; DNA: TGTGCCAGCAGCTTACTTTCGTTGGGACAGGGCCGGTACACTGAAGCTTTCTTT; CDR3: CASSLLSLGQGRYTEAFF
D: NA; V: TRBV30; J: TRBJ2-2; size: NA; DNA: TGTGCCTGGTATGCGGGGAACACCGGGGAGCTGTTTTTT; CDR3: CAWYAGNTGELFF
D: NA; V: TRBV9; J: TRBJ2-5; size: NA; DNA: TGTGCCAGCAGCGTAGGCCCCCGGGACATTGGGCAAGAGACCCAGTACTTC; CDR3: CASSVGPRDIGQETQYF
D: NA; V: TRBV5-8; J: TRBJ1-5; size: NA; DNA: TGTGCCAGCAGCTTGGCGTTCGGGGTAGGCCAGCCCCAGCATTTT; CDR3: CASSLAFGVGQPQHF
D: TRBD2; V: TRBV12-5; J: TRBJ2-4; size: NA; DNA: TGTGCTAGGGGACTAGCGAAAAACATTCAGTACTTC; CDR3: CARGLAKNIQYF
D: NA; V: TRBV5-1; J: TRBJ1-3; size: NA; DNA: TGCGCCAGCAGCTTTGCTAGCACTGGAAACACCATATATTTT; CDR3: CASSFASTGNTIYF
D: TRBD1; V: TRBV6-2/TRBV6-3; J: TRBJ1-2; size: NA; DNA: TGTGCCAGCAGTTACGACAGGGTGTATGGCTACACCTTC; CDR3: CASSYDRVYGYTF